The sample holds one count of the clone carrying this T cell receptor beta chain. What it recognizes is unknown. The donors were in the approximately 130-subject validation cohort; that cohort was separate from the approximately 670-subject first cohort. TCRdb's copy holds only in-frame clones and misses some; the assay was immunoSEQ multiplex PCR. This sample has some 150,000 clones; around 90% occur once, and the top ten carry around 3%. This sample is drawn from a study of cytomegalovirus exposure and HLA in healthy donors. Turning to the study itself: It was reported in a later analysis that the 90 to 150 validation repertoires used the same platform as the approximately 690 first-cohort repertoires. Overall study results and limits: Confirmation in vitro established that a few CMV-associated chains were specific for CMV antigens.

Germline lookup yields CDR1 MGHDK and CDR2 SYGVNS. The CDR3 runs 15 residues. V lost 3 bases and J lost 5; bases outside the gene matches: 7. The TCR comes from a man aged 18-30 years in good health and CMV-seronegative. V usage is TRBV25-1 and J usage is TRBJ1-2; 9 bases are a match to TRBD1. Sequencing was done on a sample of PBMCs. CDR3 amino acids: CASSDPAGTGYGYTF. DNA of the CDR3: TGTGCCAGCAGTGACCCCGCCGGGACAGGGTATGGCTACACCTTC.